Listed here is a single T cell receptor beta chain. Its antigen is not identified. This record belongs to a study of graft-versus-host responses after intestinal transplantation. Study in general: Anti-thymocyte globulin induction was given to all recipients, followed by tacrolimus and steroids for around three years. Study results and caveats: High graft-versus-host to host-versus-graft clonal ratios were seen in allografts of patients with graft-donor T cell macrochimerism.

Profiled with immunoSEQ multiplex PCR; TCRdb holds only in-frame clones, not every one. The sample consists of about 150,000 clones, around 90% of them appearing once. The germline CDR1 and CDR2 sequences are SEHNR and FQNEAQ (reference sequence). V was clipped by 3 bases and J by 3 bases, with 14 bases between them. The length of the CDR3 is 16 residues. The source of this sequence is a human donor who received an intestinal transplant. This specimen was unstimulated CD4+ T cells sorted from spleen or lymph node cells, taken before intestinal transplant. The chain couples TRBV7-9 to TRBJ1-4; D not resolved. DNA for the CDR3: TGTGCCAGCAGCTTGGGGTGGCCAGGTTCTAATGAAAAACTGTTTTTT. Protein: CASSLGWPGSNEKLFF.